Presented here are 16 T cell receptor beta chains from one specimen sequenced in a study of cytomegalovirus exposure and HLA in healthy donors. The PCR ran on 60 Vbeta and 13 Jbeta primers. Libraries were prepared by immunoSEQ multiplex PCR; TCRdb keeps only in-frame clonotypes and omits some of them. This sample has approximately 150,000 clones, with approximately 80% found just once. Specimen: PBMCs. The receptors stem from a woman aged 55-75 years in good health and CMV-seropositive.

The V gene is TRBV5-6, the J gene TRBJ2-3; weak D call: TRBD2 (7 bases). Trimming cost V 5 bases and J 5 bases, with 21 bases left between them. CDR3 length: 16 amino acids. Per germline, CDR1 SGHDT and CDR2 YYEEEE. Written as DNA, the CDR3 is TGTGCCAGCAGTCCGGGGGGCGGGAGCATTGAAGATACGCAGTATTTT. Translation gives CASSPGGGSIEDTQYF.

The V call is TRBV29-1, the J call TRBJ2-1, with 7 bases lining up with TRBD1. With V trimmed by 4 bases and J by 3 bases, 12 bases remained unmatched. Germline CDR1 is SQVTM and CDR2 is ANQGSEA. The CDR3 is 16 amino acids. The CDR3 sequence is CSVVPSTGSNYNEQFF. The CDR3, as DNA: TGCAGCGTTGTCCCGTCGACAGGGAGTAACTACAATGAGCAGTTCTTC.

This chain joins TRBV19 and TRBJ2-1; 7 bases line up with TRBD2. The CDR3 extends over 15 amino acids. V was pared by 4 bases and J by 0 bases, with 3 bases of the junction left unmatched. The germline gives CDR1 LNHDA, CDR2 SQIVND (reference sequence). CDR3 loop: CASSRSGISYNEQFF. The DNA of the CDR3 is TGTGCCAGTAGTAGAAGCGGGATCTCCTACAATGAGCAGTTCTTC.

This rearrangement joins TRBV23-1 to TRBJ2-5; no definite D call. TRBV23-1 is designated an ORF whose function remains uncertain. The CDR3 contains 15 residues. Trimming left V 3 bases short and J 5 bases short, with 16 bases between. The CDR3 sequence is CASSHPALPGETQYF. The CDR3 DNA follows: TGCGCCAGCAGTCACCCTGCACTCCCGGGTGAGACCCAGTACTTC.

J is TRBJ1-1 and V is TRBV18; D uncertain. Looked up from germline, CDR1 is KGHSH and CDR2 is LQKENI. The CDR3 is 13 amino acids. The ends were cut back, 6 bases at V and 3 bases at J, with 11 bases in the middle. Here the CDR3 reads CASSGNQDTEAFF. CDR3 DNA: TGTGCCAGCTCGGGCAACCAAGACACTGAAGCTTTCTTT. Complete variable domain (other parts from reference TRBV18 and TRBJ1-1): NAGVMQNPRHLVRRRGQEARLRCSPMKGHSHVYWYRQLPEEGLKFMVYLQKENIIDESGMPKERFSAEFPKEGPSILRIQQVVRGDSAAYFCASSGNQDTEAFFGQGTRLTVV.

The table lists this clone with a few counts. V and J are TRBV2 and TRBJ2-3, with 8 positions matching TRBD1. Germline V gene sequence: CDR1 SNHLY, CDR2 FYNNEI. The J segment lost 3 bases and the V segment lost 4 bases, leaving 9 bases of the junction unmatched. The CDR3 extends over 16 amino acids. The CDR3 is CASSVIRGRVTDTQYF. The CDR3 DNA is TGTGCCAGCAGTGTAATCAGGGGGCGGGTGACAGATACGCAGTATTTT. The entire variable domain, with the rest obtained from reference TRBV2 and TRBJ2-3, is as follows: EPEVTQTPSHQVTQMGQEVILRCVPISNHLYFYWYRQILGQKVEFLVSFYNNEISEKSEIFDDQFSVERPDGSNFTLKIRSTKLEDSAMYFCASSVIRGRVTDTQYFGPGTRLTVL.

The chain links TRBV9 to TRBJ2-1; weak D call: TRBD2 (6 bases). Trimming shortened V by 0 bases and J by 7 bases, and 14 bases separated the two germline ends. Looked up from germline, CDR1 is SGDLS and CDR2 is YYNGEE. The CDR3 has 15 residues. The CDR3 loop reads CASSVVVGGGNEQFF. The CDR3 DNA is TGTGCCAGCAGCGTAGTGGTGGGAGGTGGGAATGAGCAGTTCTTC.

The genes are TRBV28 and TRBJ1-3, with a tentative D call TRBD1 (6 bases). The germline V and J ends were trimmed by 5 bases and 4 bases, with 21 bases remaining between them. The CDR3 sequence is 17 residues long. Germline CDR1 MDHEN, CDR2 SYDVKM. The CDR3 reads CASSHNPRTALGNTIYF. The CDR3, as DNA: TGTGCCAGCAGTCATAACCCGAGGACAGCTCTGGGAAACACCATATATTTT.

The chain recombines TRBV27 with TRBJ2-1, with a weak D call TRBD2 (6 bases). Germline lookup yields CDR1 MNHEY and CDR2 SMNVEV (reference sequence). The CDR3 is 15 amino acids. Trimming cost V 2 bases and J 8 bases, with 16 bases left between them. The CDR3 protein is CASSLSGPGAYEQFF. CDR3 coding DNA: TGTGCCAGCAGTTTAAGCGGGCCTGGGGCTTATGAGCAGTTCTTC.

This chain connects TRBV30 to TRBJ2-1; D gene uncertain. This CDR3 contains 12 residues. Germline values: CDR1 GTSNPN, CDR2 SVGIG (reference sequence). Trimming removed 5 bases from V and 5 bases from J, with 10 bases in between. The CDR3 here is CAWGPADNEQFF. The DNA for the CDR3 is TGTGCCTGGGGGCCAGCAGACAATGAGCAGTTCTTC.

The genes are TRBV28 and TRBJ1-2, with 7 bases fitting TRBD1. Germline CDR1 MDHEN, CDR2 SYDVKM. V shed 2 bases, J shed 6 bases, and the junction held 6 bases outside the gene matches. The CDR3 contains 14 residues. CDR3 DNA: TGTGCCAGCAGTTTACCCGGGACAGTTGATGGCTACACCTTC. This codes for CASSLPGTVDGYTF.

The chain links TRBV6-5 to TRBJ2-5; TRBD2 agrees at 12 bases. CDR1 and CDR2 from the germline V gene are MNHEY and SVGAGI. The CDR3 is made up of 16 amino acids. Trimming took 0 bases from V and 5 from J; bases not matched to a gene: 4. CDR3 amino acids: CASSYSTSGSGETQYF. In nucleotides, the CDR3 is TGTGCCAGCAGTTACTCGACTAGCGGGAGCGGGGAGACCCAGTACTTC.

The rearrangement joins TRBV9 to TRBJ2-7, with D possibly being TRBD1 (6 bases). The CDR3 consists of 14 residues. V lost 1 base, J lost 3 bases, and 11 bases lay in between. CDR1 and CDR2 (germline): SGDLS, YYNGEE. The DNA of the CDR3 is TGTGCCAGCAGCGTAAGCATAGGGGGCTACGAGCAGTACTTC. Its protein product is CASSVSIGGYEQYF.

The chain has TRBV7-2 and TRBJ1-1, with unresolved D. CDR3 length: 15 residues. Per the germline V gene, CDR1 is SGHTA and CDR2 is FQGNSA. V was shortened by 5 bases and J by 4 bases, with 17 bases between the two germline ends. Here the CDR3 DNA reads TGTGCCAGCAGCACGAAGACCAGCAGACTCACTGAAGCTTTCTTT. Its protein is CASSTKTSRLTEAFF.

V gene TRBV19 combines with J gene TRBJ2-5; D may be TRBD1 (6 bases). V gave up 8 bases and J gave up 2 bases, with 12 bases separating them. This CDR3 comprises 13 residues. Germline V gives CDR1 LNHDA, CDR2 SQIVND (reference sequence). The CDR3 protein is CASSQGPQETQYF. For the CDR3, the DNA is TGTGCCAGTTCGCAGGGGCCTCAAGAGACCCAGTACTTC.

The chain employs TRBV18 and TRBJ1-3, with unresolved D. Looked up from germline, CDR1 is KGHSH and CDR2 is LQKENI. The CDR3 consists of 15 residues. Trimming cost V 3 bases and J 0 bases, with 9 bases left between them. The CDR3 loop is CASSPQADSGNTIYF. The CDR3, as DNA: TGTGCCAGCTCACCCCAGGCAGACTCTGGAAACACCATATATTTT.